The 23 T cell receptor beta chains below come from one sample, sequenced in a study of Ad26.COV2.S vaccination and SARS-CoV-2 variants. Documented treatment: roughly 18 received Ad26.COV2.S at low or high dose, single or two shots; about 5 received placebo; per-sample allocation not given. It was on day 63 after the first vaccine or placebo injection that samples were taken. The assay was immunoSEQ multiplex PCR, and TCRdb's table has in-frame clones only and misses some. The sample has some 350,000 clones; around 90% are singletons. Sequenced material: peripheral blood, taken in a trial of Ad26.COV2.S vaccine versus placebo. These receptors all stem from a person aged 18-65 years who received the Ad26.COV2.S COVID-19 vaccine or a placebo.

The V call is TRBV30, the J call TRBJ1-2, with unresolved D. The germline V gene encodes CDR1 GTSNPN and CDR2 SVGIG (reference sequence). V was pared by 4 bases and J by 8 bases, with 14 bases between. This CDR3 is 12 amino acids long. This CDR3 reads CAWTGVFGGYTF. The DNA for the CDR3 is TGTGCCTGGACAGGAGTGTTTGGGGGCTACACCTTC.

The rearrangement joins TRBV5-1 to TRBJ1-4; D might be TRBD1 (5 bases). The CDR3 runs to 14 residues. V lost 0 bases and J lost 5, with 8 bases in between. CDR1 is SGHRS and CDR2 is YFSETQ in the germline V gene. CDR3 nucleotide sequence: TGCGCCAGCAGCTTGGGACGGGGGAATGAAAAACTGTTTTTT. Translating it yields CASSLGRGNEKLFF.

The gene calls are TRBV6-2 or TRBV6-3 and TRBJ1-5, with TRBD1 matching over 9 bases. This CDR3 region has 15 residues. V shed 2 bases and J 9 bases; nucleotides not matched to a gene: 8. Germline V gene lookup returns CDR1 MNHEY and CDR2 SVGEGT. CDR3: CASSYRTGGVRPQHF. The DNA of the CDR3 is TGTGCCAGCAGTTACCGCACAGGGGGCGTCCGGCCCCAGCATTTT.

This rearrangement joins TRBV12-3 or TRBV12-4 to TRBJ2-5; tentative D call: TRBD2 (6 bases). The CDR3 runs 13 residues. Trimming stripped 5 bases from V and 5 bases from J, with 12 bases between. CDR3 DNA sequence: TGTGCCAGCAGTCAGGGACTTTGGGAGACCCAGTACTTC. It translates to CASSQGLWETQYF.

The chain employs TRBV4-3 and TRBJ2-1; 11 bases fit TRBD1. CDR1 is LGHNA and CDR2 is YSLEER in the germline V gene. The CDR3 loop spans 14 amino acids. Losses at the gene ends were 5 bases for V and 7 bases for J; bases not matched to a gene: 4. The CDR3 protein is CASSSGTGGNEQFF. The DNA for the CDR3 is TGCGCCAGCAGCTCCGGGACAGGGGGGAATGAGCAGTTCTTC.

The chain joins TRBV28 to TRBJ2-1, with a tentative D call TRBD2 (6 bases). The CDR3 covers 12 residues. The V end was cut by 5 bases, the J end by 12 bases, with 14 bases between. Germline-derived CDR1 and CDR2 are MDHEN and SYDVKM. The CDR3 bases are TGTGCCAGCAGTCTTGGAGGGAAGGGGCAGTTCTTC. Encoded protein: CASSLGGKGQFF.

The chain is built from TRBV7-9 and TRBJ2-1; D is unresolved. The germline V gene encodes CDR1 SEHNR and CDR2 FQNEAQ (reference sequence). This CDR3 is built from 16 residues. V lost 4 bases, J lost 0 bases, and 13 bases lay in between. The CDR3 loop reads CASSSRVAASYNEQFF. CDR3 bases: TGTGCCAGCAGCTCAAGGGTGGCAGCCTCCTACAATGAGCAGTTCTTC.

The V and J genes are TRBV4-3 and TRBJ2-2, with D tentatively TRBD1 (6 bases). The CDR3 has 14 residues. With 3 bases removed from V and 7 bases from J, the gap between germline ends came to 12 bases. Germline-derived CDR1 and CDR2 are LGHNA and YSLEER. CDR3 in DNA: TGCGCCAGCAGCCACAACAGGGCCGACGGGGAGCTGTTTTTT. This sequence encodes CASSHNRADGELFF.

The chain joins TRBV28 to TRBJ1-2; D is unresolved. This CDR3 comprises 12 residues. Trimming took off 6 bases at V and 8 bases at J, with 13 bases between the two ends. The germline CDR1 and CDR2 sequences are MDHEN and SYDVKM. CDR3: CASRGLVGGYTF. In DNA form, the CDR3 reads TGTGCCAGCAGGGGTCTCGTGGGGGGCTACACCTTC.

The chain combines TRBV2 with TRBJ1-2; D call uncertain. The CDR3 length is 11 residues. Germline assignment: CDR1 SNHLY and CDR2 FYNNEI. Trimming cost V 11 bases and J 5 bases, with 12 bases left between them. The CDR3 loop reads CALRGLYGYTF. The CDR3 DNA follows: TGTGCCCTACGTGGGTTGTATGGCTACACCTTC.

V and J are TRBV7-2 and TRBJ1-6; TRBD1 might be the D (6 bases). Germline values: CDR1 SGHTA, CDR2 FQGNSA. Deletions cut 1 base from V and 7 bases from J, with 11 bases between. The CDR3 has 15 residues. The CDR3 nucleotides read TGTGCCAGCAGCTTAGTAGGAGGGGGGAATTCACCCCTCCACTTT. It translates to CASSLVGGGNSPLHF.

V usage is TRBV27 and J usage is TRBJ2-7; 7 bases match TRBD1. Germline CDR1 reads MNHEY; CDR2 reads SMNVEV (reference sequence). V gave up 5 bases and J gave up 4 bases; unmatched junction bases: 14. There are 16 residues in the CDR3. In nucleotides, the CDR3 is TGTGCCAGCAGTGCCTGGACAGGTCCGGTCATTTACGAGCAGTACTTC. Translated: CASSAWTGPVIYEQYF.

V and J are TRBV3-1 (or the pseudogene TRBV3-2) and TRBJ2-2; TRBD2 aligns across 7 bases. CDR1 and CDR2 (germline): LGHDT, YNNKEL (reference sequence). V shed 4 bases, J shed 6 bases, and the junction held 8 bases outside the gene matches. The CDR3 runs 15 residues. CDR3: CASSPSLGGAGELFF. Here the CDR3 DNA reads TGTGCCAGCAGCCCTAGCCTTGGGGGGGCCGGGGAGCTGTTTTTT.

The CDR3 sequence is CASNAFRDRGNYTF. CDR3 nucleotide sequence: TGTGCCAGCAATGCCTTCCGGGACAGGGGTAACTACACCTTC. This chain joins TRBV6-6 and TRBJ1-2, with 10 bases aligning to TRBD1. The CDR3 contains 14 residues. Unmatched junction bases numbered 12, after V lost 7 bases and J lost 10 bases. CDR1 MNHNY and CDR2 SVGAGI come from the germline V gene (reference sequence).

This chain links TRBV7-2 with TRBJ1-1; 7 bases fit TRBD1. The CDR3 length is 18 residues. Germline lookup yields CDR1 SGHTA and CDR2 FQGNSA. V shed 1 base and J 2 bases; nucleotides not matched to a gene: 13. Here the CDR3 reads CASSLVGLSGGFNTEAFF. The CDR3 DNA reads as TGTGCCAGCAGCTTAGTAGGCTTGTCAGGGGGTTTTAACACTGAAGCTTTCTTT.

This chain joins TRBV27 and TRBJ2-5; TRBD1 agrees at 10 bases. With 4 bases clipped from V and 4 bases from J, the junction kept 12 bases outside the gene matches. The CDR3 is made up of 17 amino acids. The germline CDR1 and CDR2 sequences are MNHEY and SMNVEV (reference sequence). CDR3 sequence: CASSSVHPGQGVETQYF. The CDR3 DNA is TGTGCCAGCAGTTCTGTCCATCCCGGACAGGGGGTAGAGACCCAGTACTTC.

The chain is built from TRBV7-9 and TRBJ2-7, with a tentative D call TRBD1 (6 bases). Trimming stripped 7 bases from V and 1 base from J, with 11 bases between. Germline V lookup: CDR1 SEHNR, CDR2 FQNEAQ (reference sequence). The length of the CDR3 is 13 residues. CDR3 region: CASKGDRSYEQYF. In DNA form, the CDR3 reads TGTGCCAGCAAGGGGGACCGATCCTACGAGCAGTACTTC.

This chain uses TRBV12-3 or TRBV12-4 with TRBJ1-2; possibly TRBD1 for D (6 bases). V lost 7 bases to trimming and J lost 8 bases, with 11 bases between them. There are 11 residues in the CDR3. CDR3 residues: CASNSRGGYTF. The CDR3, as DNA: TGTGCCAGCAATTCCAGGGGAGGCTACACCTTC.

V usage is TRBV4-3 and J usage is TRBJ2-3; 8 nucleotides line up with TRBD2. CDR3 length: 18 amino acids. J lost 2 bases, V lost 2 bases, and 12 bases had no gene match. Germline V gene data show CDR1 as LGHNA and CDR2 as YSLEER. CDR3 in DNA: TGCGCCAGCAGCCAACCGCCTTTCGCGGGACTAGTCACAGATACGCAGTATTTT. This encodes CASSQPPFAGLVTDTQYF.

The CDR3 DNA reads TGTGCCAGCAGCCCCGGACTTCTTCAGGGGGGCAGCAATCAGCCCCAGCATTTT. Its translation: CASSPGLLQGGSNQPQHF. V usage is TRBV5-8 and J usage is TRBJ1-5; TRBD1 matches 7 bases. J was trimmed by 1 base and V by 4 bases; bases with no gene match: 14. Germline V gene lookup returns CDR1 SGHTS and CDR2 YDEGEE. The CDR3 extends over 18 amino acids.

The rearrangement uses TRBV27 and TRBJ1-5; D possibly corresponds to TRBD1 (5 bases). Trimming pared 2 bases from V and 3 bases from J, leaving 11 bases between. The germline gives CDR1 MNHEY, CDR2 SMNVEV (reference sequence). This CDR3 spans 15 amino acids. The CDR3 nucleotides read TGTGCCAGCAGTTTAGGAGGGGCCTACAATCAGCCCCAGCATTTT. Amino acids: CASSLGGAYNQPQHF.

CDR3 amino acids: CASSLGPSIEAFF. DNA of the CDR3: TGTGCCAGCAGCCTCGGGCCGTCGATTGAAGCTTTCTTT. This sequence joins TRBV7-8 and TRBJ1-1, with D unclear. With 5 bases removed from V and 7 bases from J, the gap between germline ends came to 14 bases. Germline V lookup: CDR1 SGHVS, CDR2 FQNEAQ. CDR3 length equals 13 residues.

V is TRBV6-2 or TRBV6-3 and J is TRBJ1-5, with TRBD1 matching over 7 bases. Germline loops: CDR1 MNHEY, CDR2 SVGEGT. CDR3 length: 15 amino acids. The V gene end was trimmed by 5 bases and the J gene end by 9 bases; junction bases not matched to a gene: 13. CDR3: CASSHGGTVSAPQHF. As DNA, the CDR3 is TGTGCCAGCAGTCACGGAGGGACAGTCTCGGCGCCCCAGCATTTT.